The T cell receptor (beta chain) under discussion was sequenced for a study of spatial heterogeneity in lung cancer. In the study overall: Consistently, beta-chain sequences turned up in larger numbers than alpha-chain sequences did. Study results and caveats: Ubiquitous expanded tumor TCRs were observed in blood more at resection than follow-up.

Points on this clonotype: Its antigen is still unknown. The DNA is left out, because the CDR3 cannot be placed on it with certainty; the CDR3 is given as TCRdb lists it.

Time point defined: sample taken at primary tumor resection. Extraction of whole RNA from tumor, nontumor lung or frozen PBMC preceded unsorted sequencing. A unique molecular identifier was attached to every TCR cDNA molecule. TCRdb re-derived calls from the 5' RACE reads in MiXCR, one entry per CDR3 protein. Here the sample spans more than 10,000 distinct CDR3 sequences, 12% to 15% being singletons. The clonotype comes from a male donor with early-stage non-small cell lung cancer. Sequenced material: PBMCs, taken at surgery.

The CDR3 loop reads CASSVGSGAVYELYF. The V gene is TRBV9, the J gene TRBJ2-7; the DNA was not used to check the table's D call, TRBD2. Germline V gives CDR1 SGDLS, CDR2 YYNGEE. The CDR3 has 15 residues if both end residues are counted.